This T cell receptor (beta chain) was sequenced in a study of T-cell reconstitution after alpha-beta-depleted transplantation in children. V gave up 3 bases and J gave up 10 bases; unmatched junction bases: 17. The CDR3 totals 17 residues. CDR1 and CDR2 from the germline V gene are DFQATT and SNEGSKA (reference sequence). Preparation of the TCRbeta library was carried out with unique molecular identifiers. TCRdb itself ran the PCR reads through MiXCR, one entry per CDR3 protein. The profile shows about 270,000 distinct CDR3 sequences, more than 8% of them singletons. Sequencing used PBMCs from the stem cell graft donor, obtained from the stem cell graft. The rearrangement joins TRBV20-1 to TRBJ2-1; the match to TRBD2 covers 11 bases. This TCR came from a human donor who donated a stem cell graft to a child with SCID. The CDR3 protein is CSARSVLAGASAREQFF. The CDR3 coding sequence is TGCAGTGCTAGGAGCGTACTAGCGGGGGCCTCGGCTAGGGAGCAGTTCTTC.